This T cell receptor beta chain was documented in a study of cytomegalovirus exposure and HLA in healthy donors (dated by TCRdb to about 2017). Context from the whole study: An earlier analysis of 587 of the donors reported under 300 Gb of sequence data and 95 million to 130 million unique TCR beta sequences obtained from approximately 180 million T cells. An early release covering around 630 HLA-typed donors comprised around 300 gigabases of sequencing data and around 86 million unique TCR sequences. Of the 350 to 400 genotyped donors, 65% to 90% fell in the genetic ancestry cluster associated with self-reported Caucasian donors. The study was designed to test whether signatures of past pathogen exposure could be identified by cataloging public T cell receptors. The study used immunosequencing to profile the T cell repertoires of 600 to 850 subjects and linked those repertoires to cytomegalovirus serostatus. Besides the first cohort of 550 to 750 subjects, a separate validation cohort made up of around 120 different subjects was used. To predict cytomegalovirus infection status, the study brought together high-throughput TCR immunosequencing, statistical association of individual TCRs with disease status, and machine learning. A later analysis re-examined previously published TCR beta repertoires from around 670 donors and added high-resolution HLA genotyping to investigate patterns of TCR occurrence. Rather than drawing on any new phenotypic data, the later analysis identified candidate immune exposures from TCR beta sequences and the way those sequences occurred across donors. To decide whether each TCR beta V gene segment behaved as functional or pseudogenic, an earlier analysis of 587 of the donors relied on high-throughput TCR beta sequencing. Donor age, sex, ethnicity and CMV serostatus were compiled together with the repertoire data. A later genetic analysis took genome-wide SNP genotypes for about three fifths of the 666 donors and used that subset as a discovery cohort. Every discovery cohort repertoire had been produced on one sequencing platform. Both class I and class II loci were covered by HLA typing, at four-digit resolution. The number of donors typed differed by locus, with about 629-630 for A, B, C, DRB1 and DQB1, 522 for DQA1, over 600 for DPA1, and over 400 for DPB1. About five DR-DQ haplotypes were treated as single units for association and clustering because of strong linkage in the cohort. Across approximately 400 genotyped donors of the cohort, an average of roughly 250,000 unique TCR beta nucleotide sequences per donor were sequenced, and approximately 17% of those sequences were non-productive. Overall study results and their limits: Compared with equally common non-associated chains, HLA-associated TCR beta chains in a later analysis were more clonally expanded and had lower generation probabilities. Broadly in line with IMGT annotations, most TCR beta V segments showed up in productive rearrangements about 90% or about 30% of the time in an earlier analysis of approximately 640 of the donors. Most TCR sequences were seen in very few donors, while some public TCRs were found in many individuals. Assigning TCR associations to individual alleles was difficult when HLA alleles, especially DR and DQ, strongly co-occurred. A further reported finding was that TCR beta sequences accurately predicted the HLA-A and HLA-B alleles for most subjects in the first cohort. Because counts were too low, roughly 17 rarely observed V segments, including chromosome 9 orphons, were left out of the earlier analysis of 587 of the donors. A later analysis reported that several top co-occurrence clusters appeared linked to parvovirus B19, influenza, CMV and Epstein-Barr virus. According to a later analysis, TCR association rates differed among HLA loci, with DRB1 alleles showing the most associated TCRs and HLA-C alleles showing the fewest. A few of the identified cytomegalovirus-associated TCR beta chains were confirmed in vitro to be specific for cytomegalovirus antigens. CMV serostatus was the only immune exposure information available for the cohort. The study listed over 150 TCR beta chains as associated with cytomegalovirus. The cohort was sequenced for TCR beta chains only, and without alpha or paired-chain data the features that could be detected were limited. A later genetic analysis associated a missense DCLRE1C variant with V-gene and J-gene trimming of TCR beta chains, and an independent cohort replicated the association. Some IMGT-functional V segments, including TRBV6-2 and TRBV6-3, could not be told apart with the 87-base-pair reads, so those segments were excluded. Sequencing depth was assumed to be roughly uniform across donors in the presence/absence analyses, though that assumption may not hold. Correlated functional status among segregating V segments might be attributable to linkage disequilibrium, but an unknown experimental factor could not be ruled out. In a later analysis, most CMV-associated TCR beta chains were found to appear HLA-restricted, with HLA associations seemingly driven largely by CMV exposure. The authors suggested that the approach could potentially be extended to other disease states and immunological phenotypes. Because HLA typing was missing for some donors at each locus, association tests included only the typed subset. A later analysis associated 15,000 to 20,000 TCR beta sequences with specific HLA alleles at a false discovery rate of 0.05. A cluster of highly shared sequence variants was judged likely to represent a technical artifact of the sequencing pipeline. According to a later genetic analysis, donors in an Asian-associated ancestry cluster had fewer N-insertions in productive TCRs than the approximately 670-donor mean. Cytomegalovirus status was reported to be diagnosed by the classifier with high specificity and sensitivity in both the original and validation cohorts.

V lost 5 bases and J lost 7 bases; the stretch between them is 21 bases long. As encoded in the germline V gene, CDR1 is SNHLY while CDR2 is FYNNEI. The CDR3 numbers 15 residues from cysteine through phenylalanine. Just the 45-base CDR3 DNA is kept, in frame starting at base 1. The protocol used for the library was the immunoSEQ multiplex PCR assay. The multiplex PCR relied on a mix of 60 forward primers for TCR Vbeta segments and 13 reverse primers for TCR Jbeta segments. The CDR3 region of rearranged TCR beta genes was amplified from genomic DNA by a multiplex PCR assay. On the Illumina HiSeq System, the amplified TCR beta libraries were sequenced as 87-base-pair reads. Concerning the study's data processing: In a later analysis, tens of millions of unique TCR beta chains were counted across the 666 repertoires, and roughly 10 million of these chains were shared by at least two donors. Raw reads were error-corrected and collapsed into unique sequences by a nearest-neighbor algorithm in which closely related sequences were merged to remove PCR and sequencing errors. CDR3 sequences were aligned to IMGT reference sequences to assign V, D and J gene segments. For a sequence to be retained, a match of at least six nucleotides to both a V gene segment and a J gene segment was required. Rearrangements were classified as productive when the CDR3 lacked stop codons and remained in frame with V and J, and all other rearrangements were classified as non-productive. CDR3 was defined according to IMGT convention as the region running from the second conserved V-encoded cysteine to the conserved J-encoded phenylalanine. The earlier analysis of 500 to 650 of the donors excluded any sequence lacking an unambiguous match to a single V gene segment. In an earlier analysis of roughly 500 of the donors, V segments were called functional above 56.7% productive rearrangements and were called segregating when the between-donor standard deviation exceeded 5%. A statistical classification framework was developed to diagnose cytomegalovirus status using the catalog of TCR beta chain sequences. V and J gene assignment, in a later analysis, came from comparing TCR nucleotide sequences with IMGT/GENE-DB human TR gene sequences. The TCRdist pipeline was used in a later analysis to assign CDR3 sequences and most-parsimonious VDJ recombination scenarios. In a later analysis, each TCR beta chain was defined by its CDR3 amino acid sequence together with its V-gene family, and reads without a unique V-gene family were excluded. To address suspected cross-contamination and a sequencing artifact, a later analysis removed a few hundred highly shared, low-generation-probability nucleotide sequences. In a later analysis, a clonal expansion index was calculated for each public chain from normalized within-repertoire ranks of inferred template counts. In a later analysis, generation probabilities were computed with a VDJ recombination model fitted to out-of-frame rearrangements, and the resulting probabilities were checked against IGoR. Hypergeometric tests were used in a later analysis to score TCR-TCR, TCR-HLA and TCR-CMV co-occurrence, with a repertoire-size bias correction applied to the TCR pairs. False discovery rates were estimated in a later analysis by permuting HLA or CMV assignments 20 times. A later analysis grouped co-occurring TCRs with DBSCAN, adding TCRdist sequence similarity when clustering within HLA-allele-positive subsets. Repertoires with fewer than 30,000 or more than 120,000 public chains, plus five repertoires with anomalous nucleotide sharing, were excluded from co-occurrence clustering. TCRdb carries this immuneACCESS record with in-frame sequences only. Its versions omit some clonotypes, under half of them owing to an unresolved V gene in the studies checked, with the rest unexplained. Clone size and V and J calls were adopted from that table, with D and trimming inferred from the DNA. The table for this sample lists 100,000 or so clones; about 59% of them were counted only once. The biggest ten clones account for 3.5% to 4% of the sample.

Comment on this clone: The clone's antigen remains unknown. There are no base qualities to consult, and no much larger clone falls within one base.

The cohort consisted of some 730 healthy bone marrow donors. All cohort members were sampled while nominally healthy, although unrecorded immune exposures were likely present. The donor was CMV seropositive and belonged to the group of about 290 seropositive cohort members. Every donor gave a peripheral blood sample, and the peripheral blood mononuclear cells from that sample were used for TCR beta sequencing. The Qiagen DNeasy Blood Extraction Kit was used to extract genomic DNA from the blood cell samples. Sequenced material: PBMCs. The TCR sequence derives from a man younger than 40 in good health and CMV-seropositive. The chain is made from TRBV2 and TRBJ2-7; the D gene is possibly TRBD2, with 6 bases matching. CDR3 loop: CASSSTGRAPGEQYF. Read as DNA, the sequence is TGTGCCAGCAGTTCAACCGGGAGAGCCCCTGGTGAGCAGTACTTC.